This TCR beta chain was sequenced during a study of CD8+CD57+ T cells in acquired aplastic anemia. On the study more broadly: Each DNA sample taken from sorted CD4+ and CD8+ cells came to around 2.9 ug on average. Healthy donor CD4+ samples were sequenced to a depth that averaged around 9.8 million reads. Broader study findings: Almost 30 CD8+ CDR3 sequences occurred in both the patients and the controls.

This clonotype was detected many times. Its cognate antigen is unknown. According to the study, genomic DNA was the template for TCR beta VDJ and CDR3 profiling. TCRdb recomputed calls from the reads with MiXCR, one row per CDR3 protein. In the table there are about 81,000 distinct CDR3 sequences, over 35% of which are singletons. Per the germline V gene, CDR1 is LNHDA and CDR2 is SQIVND (reference sequence). The CDR3 extends over 17 amino acids. V dropped 3 bases and J dropped 1 base, with 18 bases sitting between them. V is TRBV19 and J is TRBJ1-1, with D maybe TRBD1 (6 bases). What was sequenced was sorted CD4+, CD8+, or CD8+CD57+ T cells (not recorded which) from PBMCs. The sequence was obtained from a human donor in good health, serving as a control. The CDR3 region is CASSILADREQNTEAFF. The DNA for the CDR3 is TGTGCCAGTAGTATCCTCGCGGACAGAGAACAGAACACTGAAGCTTTCTTT.